This TCR beta chain was obtained from a study of blood T cell repertoires in COVID-19. Study-level background: Acute and convalescent COVID-19 specimens originated in the United States, Italy and Spain. Sources were T cells, B-cell-depleted T cells, or PBMCs; the material itself was cDNA or gDNA.

In the source study's methods: Reference gene primer amplification gave estimated nucleated cell counts. Assay: immunoSEQ multiplex PCR; the TCRdb copy retains only in-frame clones and omits some. That table supplies the V and J calls and clone size; D and trimming were determined from the DNA. The table has tens of thousands of clones, about nine tenths seen once. This CDR3 region has 15 residues. CDR1 and CDR2 (germline): LNHDA, SQIVND (reference sequence). Trimming cost V 7 bases and J 5 bases, with 20 bases left between them. Only one count was recorded for this clone. The sequenced material came from peripheral blood. The chain couples TRBV19 to TRBJ2-5; maybe TRBD2 (6 bases). The receptor's source is a human donor in a cohort sampled during active COVID-19. CDR3 in amino acids: CASKIPGPGRETQYF. The CDR3 DNA follows: TGTGCCAGTAAAATTCCGGGCCCAGGGAGGGAGACCCAGTACTTC. The variable domain in full, with the rest retrieved from reference TRBV19 and TRBJ2-5, is DGGITQSPKYLFRKEGQNVTLSCEQNLNHDAMYWYRQDPGQGLRLIYYSQIVNDFQKGDIAEGYSVSREKKESFPLTVTSAQKNPTAFYLCASKIPGPGRETQYFGPGTRLLVL.